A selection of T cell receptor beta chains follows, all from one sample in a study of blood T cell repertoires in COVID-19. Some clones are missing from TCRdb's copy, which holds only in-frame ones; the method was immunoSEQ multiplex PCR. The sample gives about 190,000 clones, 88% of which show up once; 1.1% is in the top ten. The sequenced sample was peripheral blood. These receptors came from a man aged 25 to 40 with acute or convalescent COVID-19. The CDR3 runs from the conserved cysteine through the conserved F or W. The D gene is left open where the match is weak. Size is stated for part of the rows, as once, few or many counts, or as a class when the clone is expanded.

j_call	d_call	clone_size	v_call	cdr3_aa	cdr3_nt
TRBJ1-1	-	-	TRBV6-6	CASSKVGSSVEAFF	TGTGCCAGCAGTAAGGTCGGGAGCTCGGTTGAAGCTTTCTTT
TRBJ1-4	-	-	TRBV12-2	CASRLLRRGEKLFF	TGTGCAAGTCGCTTACTCCGCAGGGGTGAAAAACTGTTTTTT
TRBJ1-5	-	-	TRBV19	CASGPREQPQHF	TGTGCCAGTGGCCCCAGGGAACAGCCCCAGCATTTT
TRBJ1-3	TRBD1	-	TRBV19	CASSVDRARGNTIYF	TGTGCCAGTAGTGTCGACAGGGCGAGAGGAAACACCATATATTTT
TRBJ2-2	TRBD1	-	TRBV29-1	CSVSRTGGSGELFF	TGCAGCGTTTCAAGGACAGGGGGGTCCGGGGAGCTGTTTTTT
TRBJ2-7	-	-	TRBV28	CASSFEGGGSYEQYF	TGTGCCAGCAGTTTTGAGGGGGGAGGGTCCTACGAGCAGTACTTC
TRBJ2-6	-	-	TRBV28	CASSMQGANVLTF	TGTGCCAGCAGTATGCAGGGGGCCAACGTCCTGACTTTC
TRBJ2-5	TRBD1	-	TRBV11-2	CASSSTGEWTQYF	TGTGCCAGCAGCTCCACAGGGGAGTGGACCCAGTACTTC
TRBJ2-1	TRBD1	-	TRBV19	CASNTLDRGDEQFF	TGTGCCAGCAATACTTTAGACAGGGGCGATGAGCAGTTCTTC
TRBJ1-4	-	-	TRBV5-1	CASSLEGGSNEKLFF	TGCGCCAGCAGCCTCGAGGGCGGATCTAATGAAAAACTGTTTTTT
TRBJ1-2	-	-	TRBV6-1	CASSDLTGLGYGYTF	TGTGCCAGCAGTGACCTAACGGGACTGGGCTATGGCTACACCTTC
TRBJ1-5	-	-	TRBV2	CASSEGVGGSNQPQHF	TGTGCCAGCAGTGAAGGGGTCGGGGGGTCTAATCAGCCCCAGCATTTT
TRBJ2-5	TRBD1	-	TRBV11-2	CASSHTLDRGIQETQYF	TGTGCCAGCAGCCATACCCTGGACAGGGGCATTCAAGAGACCCAGTACTTC
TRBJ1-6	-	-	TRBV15	CATSLGGAAQQNSPLHF	TGTGCCACCAGCCTAGGCGGGGCAGCCCAACAAAATTCACCCCTCCACTTT
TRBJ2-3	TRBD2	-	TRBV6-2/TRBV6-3	CASSRSGAGYRQYF	TGTGCCAGCAGCCGAAGCGGGGCGGGGTATAGGCAGTATTTT
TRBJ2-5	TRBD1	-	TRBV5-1	CASRSGTGVETQYF	TGCGCCAGCAGGTCCGGGACAGGGGTAGAGACCCAGTACTTC
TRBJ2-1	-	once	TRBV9	CASTPGNLDYNEQFF	TGTGCCAGCACCCCCGGGAACCTTGACTACAATGAGCAGTTCTTC
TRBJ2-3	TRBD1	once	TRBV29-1	CSVYRQGAMTDTQYF	TGCAGCGTCTACCGACAGGGGGCGATGACAGATACGCAGTATTTT
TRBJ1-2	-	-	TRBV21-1	CASSKSRGVFTNYGYTF	TGTGCCAGCAGCAAAAGCCGGGGGGTCTTTACTAACTATGGCTACACCTTC
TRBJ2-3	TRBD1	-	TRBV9	CASSKLEGQVSTDTQYF	TGTGCCAGCAGCAAACTGGAGGGACAGGTTAGCACAGATACGCAGTATTTT
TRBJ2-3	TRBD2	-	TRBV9	CASSPYGASGPTDTQYF	TGTGCCAGCAGCCCCTATGGGGCTAGCGGACCCACAGATACGCAGTATTTT
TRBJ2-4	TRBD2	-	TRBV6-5	CASSYAGGRAGSIQYF	TGTGCCAGCAGTTACGCGGGAGGAAGGGCCGGGAGCATTCAGTACTTC
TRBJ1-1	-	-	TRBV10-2	CASSEVRGVNTEAFF	TGCGCCAGCAGTGAGGTACGCGGGGTGAACACTGAAGCTTTCTTT
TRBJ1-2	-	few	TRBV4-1	CASSQNPAGAIYGYTF	TGCGCCAGCAGCCAAAATCCCGCGGGGGCGATCTATGGCTACACCTTC
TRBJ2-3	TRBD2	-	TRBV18	CASSHGLAGNTQYF	TGTGCCAGCTCACACGGACTAGCGGGAAATACGCAGTATTTT